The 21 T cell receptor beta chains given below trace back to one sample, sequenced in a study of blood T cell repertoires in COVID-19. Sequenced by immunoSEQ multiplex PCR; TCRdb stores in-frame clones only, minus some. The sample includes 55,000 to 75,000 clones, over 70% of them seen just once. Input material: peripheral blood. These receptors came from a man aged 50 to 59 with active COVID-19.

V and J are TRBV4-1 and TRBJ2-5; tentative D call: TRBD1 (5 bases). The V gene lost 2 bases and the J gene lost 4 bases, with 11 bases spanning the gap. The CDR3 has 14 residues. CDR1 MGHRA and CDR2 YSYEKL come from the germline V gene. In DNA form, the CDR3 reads TGCGCCAGCAGCCAACAGGGATGGCGAGAGACCCAGTACTTC. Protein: CASSQQGWRETQYF.

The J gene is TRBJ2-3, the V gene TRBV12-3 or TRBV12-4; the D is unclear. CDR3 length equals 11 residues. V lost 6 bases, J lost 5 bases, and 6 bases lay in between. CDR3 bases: TGTGCCAGCAGCTTCGTAGATACGCAGTATTTT. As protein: CASSFVDTQYF.

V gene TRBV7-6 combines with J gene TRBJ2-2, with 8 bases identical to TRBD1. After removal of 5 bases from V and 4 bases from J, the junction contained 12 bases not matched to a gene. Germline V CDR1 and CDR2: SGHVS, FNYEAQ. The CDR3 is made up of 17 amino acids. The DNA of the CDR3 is TGTGCCAGCAGCCTGCGGGGTGGACAGGGCGGCACCGGGGAGCTGTTTTTT. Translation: CASSLRGGQGGTGELFF.

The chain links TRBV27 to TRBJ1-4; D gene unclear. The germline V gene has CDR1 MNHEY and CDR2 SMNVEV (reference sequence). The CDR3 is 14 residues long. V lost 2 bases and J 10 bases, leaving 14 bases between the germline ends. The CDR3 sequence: CASSLGTLAGKLFF. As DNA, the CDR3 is TGTGCCAGCAGTTTAGGAACTTTAGCTGGAAAACTGTTTTTT.

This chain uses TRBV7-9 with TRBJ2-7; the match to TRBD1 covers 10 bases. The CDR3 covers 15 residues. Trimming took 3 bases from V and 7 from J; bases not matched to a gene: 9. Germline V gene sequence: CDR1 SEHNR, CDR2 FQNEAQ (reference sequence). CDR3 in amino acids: CASSLAGTGAGEQYF. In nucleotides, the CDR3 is TGTGCCAGCAGCTTGGCCGGGACAGGGGCGGGTGAGCAGTACTTC.

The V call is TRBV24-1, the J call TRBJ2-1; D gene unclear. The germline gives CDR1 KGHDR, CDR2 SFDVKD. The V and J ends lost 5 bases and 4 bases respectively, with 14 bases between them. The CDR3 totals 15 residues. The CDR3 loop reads CATSAPRVRYNEQFF. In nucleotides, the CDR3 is TGTGCCACCAGTGCCCCACGAGTTCGATACAATGAGCAGTTCTTC.

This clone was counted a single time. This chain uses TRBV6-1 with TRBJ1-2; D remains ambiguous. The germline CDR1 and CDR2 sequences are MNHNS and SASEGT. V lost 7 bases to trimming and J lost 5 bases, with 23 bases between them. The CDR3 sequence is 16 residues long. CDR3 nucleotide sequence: TGTGCCAGCATTGAGCGAGGAGCTCAGTCGGGGTATGGCTACACCTTC. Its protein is CASIERGAQSGYGYTF.

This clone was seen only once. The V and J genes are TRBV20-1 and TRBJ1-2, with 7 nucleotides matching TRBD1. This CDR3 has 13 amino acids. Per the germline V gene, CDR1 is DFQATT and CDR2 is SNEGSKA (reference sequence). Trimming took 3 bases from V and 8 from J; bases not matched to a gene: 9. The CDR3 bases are TGCAGTGCTAGTGACCGGGACAGACGCGGCTACACCTTC. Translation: CSASDRDRRGYTF.

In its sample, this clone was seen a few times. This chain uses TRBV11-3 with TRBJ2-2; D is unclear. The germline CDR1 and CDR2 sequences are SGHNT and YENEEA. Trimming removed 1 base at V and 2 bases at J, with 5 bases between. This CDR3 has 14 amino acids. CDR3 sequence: CASSLGRNTGELFF. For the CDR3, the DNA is TGTGCCAGCAGCTTAGGCAGAAACACCGGGGAGCTGTTTTTT.

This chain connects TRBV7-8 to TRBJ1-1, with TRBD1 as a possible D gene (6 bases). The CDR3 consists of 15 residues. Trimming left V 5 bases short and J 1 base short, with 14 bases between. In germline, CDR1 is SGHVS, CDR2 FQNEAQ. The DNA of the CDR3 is TGTGCCAGCAGCCTAGTTGAGACAGGGAACACTGAAGCTTTCTTT. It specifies CASSLVETGNTEAFF.

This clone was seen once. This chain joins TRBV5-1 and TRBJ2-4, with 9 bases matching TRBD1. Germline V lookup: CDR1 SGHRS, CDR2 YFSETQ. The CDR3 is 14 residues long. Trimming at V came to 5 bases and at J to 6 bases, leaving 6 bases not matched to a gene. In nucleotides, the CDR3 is TGCGCCAGCAGAACAGGGGGCACTGGAAACATTCAGTACTTC. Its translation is CASRTGGTGNIQYF.

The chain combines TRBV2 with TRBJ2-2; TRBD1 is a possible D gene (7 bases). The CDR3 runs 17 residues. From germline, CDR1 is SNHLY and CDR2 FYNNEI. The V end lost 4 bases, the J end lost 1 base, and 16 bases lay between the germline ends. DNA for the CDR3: TGTGCCAGCAGTGCTGGGGCGGGACAGATGAACACCGGGGAGCTGTTTTTT. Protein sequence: CASSAGAGQMNTGELFF.

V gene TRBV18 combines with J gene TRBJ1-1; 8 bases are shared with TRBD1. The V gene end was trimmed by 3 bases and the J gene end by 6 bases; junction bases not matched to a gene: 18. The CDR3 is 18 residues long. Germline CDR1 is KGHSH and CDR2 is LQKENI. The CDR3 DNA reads TGTGCCAGCTCACCGCCCGGACAGGGAGGGGTTCGTTTTGCTGAAGCTTTCTTT. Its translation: CASSPPGQGGVRFAEAFF.

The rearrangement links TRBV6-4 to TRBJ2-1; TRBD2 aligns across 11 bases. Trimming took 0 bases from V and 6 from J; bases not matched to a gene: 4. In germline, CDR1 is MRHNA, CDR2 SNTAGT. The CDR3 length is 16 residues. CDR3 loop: CASSDSSSGGPNEQFF. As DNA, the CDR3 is TGTGCCAGCAGTGACTCTTCTAGCGGGGGGCCCAATGAGCAGTTCTTC.

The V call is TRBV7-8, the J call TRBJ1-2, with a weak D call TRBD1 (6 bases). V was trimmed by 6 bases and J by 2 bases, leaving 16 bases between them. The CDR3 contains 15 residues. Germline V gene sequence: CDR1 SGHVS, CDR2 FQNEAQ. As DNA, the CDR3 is TGTGCCAGCAGTCTAGGGGGAGGGGGGAACTATGGCTACACCTTC. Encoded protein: CASSLGGGGNYGYTF.

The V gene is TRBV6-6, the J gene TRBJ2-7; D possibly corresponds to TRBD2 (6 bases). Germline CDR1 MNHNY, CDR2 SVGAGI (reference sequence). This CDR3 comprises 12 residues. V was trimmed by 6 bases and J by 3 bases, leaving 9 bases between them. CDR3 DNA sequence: TGTGCCAGCAGCCCCGGGGGCTACGAGCAGTACTTC. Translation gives CASSPGGYEQYF.

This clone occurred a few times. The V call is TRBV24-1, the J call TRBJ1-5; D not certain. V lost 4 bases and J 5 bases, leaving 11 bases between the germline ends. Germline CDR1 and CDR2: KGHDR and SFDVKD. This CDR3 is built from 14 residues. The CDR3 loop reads CATSDIHKDQPQHF. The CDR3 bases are TGTGCCACCAGTGACATACATAAAGATCAGCCCCAGCATTTT.

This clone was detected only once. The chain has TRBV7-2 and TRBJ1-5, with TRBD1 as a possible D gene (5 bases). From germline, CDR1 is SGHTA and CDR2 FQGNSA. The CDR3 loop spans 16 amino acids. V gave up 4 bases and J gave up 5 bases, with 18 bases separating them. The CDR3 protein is CASSSLPQGVDQPQHF. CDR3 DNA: TGTGCCAGCAGCTCTCTCCCTCAGGGCGTGGATCAGCCCCAGCATTTT.

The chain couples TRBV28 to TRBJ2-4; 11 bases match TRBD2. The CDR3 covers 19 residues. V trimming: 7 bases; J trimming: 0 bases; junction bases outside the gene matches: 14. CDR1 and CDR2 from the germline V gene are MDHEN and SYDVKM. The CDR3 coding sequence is TGTGCCAGCACCCTAGGGGATAGCGGGAGGGCCTTAGCCAAAAACATTCAGTACTTC. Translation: CASTLGDSGRALAKNIQYF. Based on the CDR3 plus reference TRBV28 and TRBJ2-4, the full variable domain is DVKVTQSSRYLVKRTGEKVFLECVQDMDHENMFWYRQDPGLGLRLIYFSYDVKMKEKGDIPEGYSVSREKKERFSLILESASTNQTSMYLCASTLGDSGRALAKNIQYFGAGTRLSVL.

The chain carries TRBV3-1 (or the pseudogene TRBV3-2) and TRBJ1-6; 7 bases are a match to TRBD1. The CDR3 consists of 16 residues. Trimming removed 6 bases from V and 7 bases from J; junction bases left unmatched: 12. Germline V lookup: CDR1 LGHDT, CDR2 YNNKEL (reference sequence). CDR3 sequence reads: CASSKGAGGGNSPLHF. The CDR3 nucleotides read TGTGCCAGCAGTAAAGGTGCAGGGGGAGGAAATTCACCCCTCCACTTT.

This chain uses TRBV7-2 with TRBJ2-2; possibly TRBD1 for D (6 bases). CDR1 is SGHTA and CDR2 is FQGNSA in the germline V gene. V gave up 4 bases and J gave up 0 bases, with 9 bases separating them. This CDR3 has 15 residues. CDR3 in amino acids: CASSWDISNTGELFF. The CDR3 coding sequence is TGTGCCAGCAGCTGGGACATCTCGAACACCGGGGAGCTGTTTTTT.